The entry that follows covers one T cell receptor beta chain sequence. This specimen comes from a study of cytomegalovirus exposure and HLA in healthy donors. V trimming: 8 bases; J trimming: 5 bases; junction bases outside the gene matches: 14. This CDR3 comprises 15 residues. Germline V gives CDR1 MNHNS, CDR2 SASEGT. The study ran its PCR with 60 Vbeta and 13 Jbeta primers. The repertoire was sequenced with immunoSEQ multiplex PCR; TCRdb's copy has only in-frame clones and lacks some. The sample includes around 140,000 clones, less than 85% of them seen just once. The sequencing input was PBMCs. This sequence was found in a man aged 40-49 years in good health and CMV-seronegative. The J gene is TRBJ2-5, the V gene TRBV6-1, with 7 bases lining up with TRBD1. CDR3 loop: CASSGGDRARETQYF. DNA of the CDR3: TGTGCCAGCTCGGGCGGTGACAGGGCTCGGGAGACCCAGTACTTC.